This T cell receptor (beta chain) is from a study of CD8+CD57+ T cells in acquired aplastic anemia (dated by TCRdb to the late 2010s). For the study in its entirety: On average, sorted CD4+ and CD8+ cells yielded about 3 ug of extracted DNA, with a range of roughly 0.19 to 27.4 ug. A CD8+CD57+ expansion meant a frequency higher than the mean frequency seen in healthy subjects. Results and caveats for the whole study, not just this receptor: Although twenty-nine CD8+ CDR3 sequences were shared by patients and controls, these sequences appeared highly expressed in patients and within the immunodominant clones of patients. No significant difference in CD8+ Simpson's diversity was found between patients and healthy controls (P=0.060).

Spanning cysteine to phenylalanine, the CDR3 consists of 16 amino acids. The retained sequence is limited to the CDR3, 48 bases, with the frame set at the first base. Clipping removes 1 base from V and 6 bases from J, with 8 as the unmatched junction base count. The sample holds one count of this clonotype. Its antigen target is currently unknown. Nothing much larger sits one base from this clone, and base qualities are not available. A lone read offers only weak evidence. Genomic DNA served as template for TCR beta VDJ combination and CDR3 sequence profiling. An Illumina HiSeq 2000 was the platform used for TCR repertoire sequencing. Per the source publication's procedure: TRBV/TRBJ rearrangement plots, CDR3 size and DJ length profiles, and Simpson's diversity index were used to assess repertoires. The immunodominant clone was defined as the most abundant DNA sequence in deep sequencing data. CDR3 amino acid sequences were screened for sharing across subjects and compared with published repertoires and the VDJdb database. Clones were called with MiXCR by TCRdb after fastp trimmed the public reads at Q25, and only in-frame beta chains were retained. Every entry covers one CDR3 protein and lists the most common genes and DNA from its rows. The V and J calls were determined by TCRdb, not by the authors. This sample lists some 98,000 distinct CDR3 sequences; 65% to 70% were detected once. Of the sample, 55% to 65% falls within the top ten clones.

The patients picked for sequencing were ones in whom flow cytometry had shown an expansion of CD8+CD57+ cells. Every patient had severe acquired aplastic anemia, diagnosed using the International Study of Aplastic Anemia and Agranulocytosis and Camitta criteria. At the time blood was sampled, none of the patients had received any therapy. In the study, sorted CD4+ and CD8+ blood T cells from patients with severe aplastic anemia and from healthy subjects underwent deep sequencing of TCR repertoires. In the USA, patient enrollment took place under clinicaltrials.gov protocols 00001620, 01623167, 00001397, 00071045, 00081523 and 00961064. Ficoll-Paque density gradient centrifugation was used to isolate peripheral blood mononuclear cells. Before DNA was extracted, CD4+ and CD8+ T cells were sorted using either FACS or magnetic beads.

The TCR sequence derives from a human donor with aplastic anemia. Recombination connected TRBV12-3 or TRBV12-4 to TRBJ1-5, with 8 bases aligning to TRBD1. The sequenced sample consisted of sorted CD4+, CD8+, or CD8+CD57+ T cells (not recorded which) from PBMCs. CDR3 loop: CASSLGTGTRSQPQHF. The DNA sequence reads TGTGCCAGCAGTTTAGGGACAGGGACGCGCAGTCAGCCCCAGCATTTT.